The present T cell receptor beta chain was sequenced within a study of shared T cell receptors in the human thymus (dated by TCRdb to the early 2020s). About the investigation overall: The study examined how self-reactive, shared T-cell receptor alpha chains are generated in the human thymus.

Concerning this clone: This clone's antigen is unknown. The input lacks base qualities; no much larger clone sits a single base away.

Measured from the cysteine to the phenylalanine, the CDR3 is 12 residues long. Only the CDR3 DNA stays, 36 bases, in frame from base 1. CDR1 and CDR2 (MNHNS, SASEGT) derive from the germline V gene. V loses 4 bases of germline sequence and J loses 4 bases, and the interval between the two ends is 5 bases. The method was the immunoSEQ multiplex PCR assay. In TCRdb, the immuneACCESS table is reduced to in-frame sequences with V and J assigned. These tables do not hold every clone; where another copy was compared, an unresolved V gene accounts for under half, and the others remain unexplained. In all, the sample holds about 660,000 clones, and more than 75% of those were seen once. The biggest ten clones account for 0.0095% to 0.013% of the sample. The data were also submitted as part of a second study, on human thymus T cells. Drawing on the second study: The donors were immunologically healthy infants in Finland who had open corrective cardiac surgery for congenital heart defects. Thymus tissue was collected as surgical resects that were removed during corrective cardiac surgery. Usage of V and J gene segments appeared to be biased in both the thymic and the peripheral blood repertoires. The related research reported highly overlapping thymic TCR repertoires among unrelated individuals. The study described the TCR alpha and beta repertoires in roughly 8 infant thymus samples and a handful of matching peripheral blood samples. The infant donors were 7 to 244 days old, and the cohort included roughly six males and a couple of females. After being mechanically released from the tissue, thymocytes were kept at -70 degrees C in pellets of 10-30 million cells. Genomic DNA was extracted from frozen cell pellets with a QIAsymphony instrument. The immunoSEQ multiplex PCR assay was used to amplify the TCRB and TCRAD loci from a standardized quantity of quality-controlled genomic DNA. The amplicons spanned the V(D)J region and were long enough to cover the CDR3 and allow V and J genes to be identified. Amplicon sequencing was performed on an Illumina platform through the commercial immunoSEQ service. Primer bias and sequencing errors were corrected as previously described, and TCRAD and TCRB definitions were based on the IMGT database. Analysis of the repertoires was done with immunoSEQ Analyzer 3.0 and VDJTools and included basic statistics, V/J segment usage, diversity estimates, rarefaction and pairwise overlap. Chao1, ChaoE, Efron-Thisted, Shannon and inverse Simpson indices were used to estimate diversity, which was also estimated on datasets down-sampled to the smallest sample. Repertoire overlap was determined by strict matching of CDR3 nucleotide sequence, V gene and J gene, and Jaccard-based multidimensional scaling clustering was applied. On average, thymus samples gave roughly 800,000 unique TCRB clonotypes, whereas blood samples gave around 84,000.

The chain is made from TRBV6-1 and TRBJ1-5, with no D gene named confidently. This sequence originates from a boy in the first two years of life with a congenital heart defect. Donor details come from another sample of the same person, matched by shared clones. Sequenced material: thymocytes. The nucleotides are TGTGCCAGCAGTGGCTATAATCAGCCCCAGCATTTT. It is translated as CASSGYNQPQHF.